The source of this TCR beta chain is a study of cytomegalovirus exposure and HLA in healthy donors. Findings and limits, study-wide: As a later analysis revealed, most CMV-associated TCR beta chains appeared HLA-restricted.

Primers included in the PCR were 60 Vbeta and 13 Jbeta primers. Assay: immunoSEQ multiplex PCR; the TCRdb copy retains only in-frame clones and omits some. The sample's table shows around 130,000 clones. Germline lookup yields CDR1 KGHSH and CDR2 LQKENI. J was trimmed by 1 base and V by 1 base; bases with no gene match: 3. This CDR3 has 15 amino acids. Concerning this clone: Its antigen remains unidentified.

The sequencing sample was made of PBMCs. The rearrangement uses TRBV18 and TRBJ2-5; 7 positions match TRBD1. The TCR was taken from a woman between 40 and 50 years old in good health and CMV-seronegative. The CDR3 DNA sequence: TGTGCCAGCTCACCACTAGGGGACAGCCAAGAGACCCAGTACTTC. Translated: CASSPLGDSQETQYF.